This TCR beta chain was obtained from a study of T cells of healthy individuals. TCRdb fed the 5' RACE reads into MiXCR, producing one record per CDR3 protein. In the table there are about 63,000 distinct CDR3 sequences, about 17% of which are singletons. The trim removed 2 bases at V and 3 bases at J, leaving 5 bases unmatched. CDR3 length: 15 residues. CDR1 SGHTA and CDR2 FQGTGA come from the germline V gene. The chain recombines TRBV7-3 with TRBJ2-7; 9 bases agree with TRBD2. The sequence derives from a human donor in good health. The CDR3: CASSLFSGGYYEQYF. The CDR3 coding sequence is TGTGCCAGCAGCTTATTTAGCGGGGGTTACTACGAGCAGTACTTC.